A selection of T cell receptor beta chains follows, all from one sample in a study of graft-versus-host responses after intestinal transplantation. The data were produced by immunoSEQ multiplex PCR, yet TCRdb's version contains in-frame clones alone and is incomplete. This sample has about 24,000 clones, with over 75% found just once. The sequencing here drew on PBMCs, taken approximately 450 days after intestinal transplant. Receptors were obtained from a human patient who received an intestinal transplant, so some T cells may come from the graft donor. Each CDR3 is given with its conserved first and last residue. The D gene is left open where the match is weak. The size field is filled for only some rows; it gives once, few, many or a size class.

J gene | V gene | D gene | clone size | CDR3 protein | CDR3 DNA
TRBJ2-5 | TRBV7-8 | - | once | CASSLGVGETQYF | TGTGCCAGCAGCTTAGGGGTCGGGGAGACCCAGTACTTC
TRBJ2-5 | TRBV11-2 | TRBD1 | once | CASSYGTGVIRETQYF | TGTGCCAGCAGCTACGGGACAGGGGTGATTAGAGAGACCCAGTACTTC
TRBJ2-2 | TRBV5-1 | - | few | CASGGTRPGELFF | TGCGCCAGCGGCGGGACCCGCCCCGGGGAGCTGTTTTTT
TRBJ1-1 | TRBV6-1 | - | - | CASSDPYTEAFF | TGTGCCAGCAGTGATCCCTACACTGAAGCTTTCTTT
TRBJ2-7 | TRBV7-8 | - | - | CASSLGGSDYEQYF | TGTGCCAGCAGCTTAGGGGGTAGCGACTACGAGCAGTACTTC
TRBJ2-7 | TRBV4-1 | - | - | CASSQDWGYSYEQYF | TGCGCCAGCAGCCAAGATTGGGGATACTCCTACGAGCAGTACTTC
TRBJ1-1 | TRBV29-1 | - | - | CSGGLLNTEAFF | TGCAGCGGGGGTCTATTGAACACTGAAGCTTTCTTT
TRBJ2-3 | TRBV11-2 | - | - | CASSFWDSTDTQYF | TGTGCCAGCAGCTTTTGGGACTCCACAGATACGCAGTATTTT
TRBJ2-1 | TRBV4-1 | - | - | CASSQGDARGEQFF | TGCGCCAGCAGCCAAGGGGACGCGAGGGGGGAGCAGTTCTTC
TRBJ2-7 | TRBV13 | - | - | CASSLGRQGEGEQYF | TGTGCCAGCAGCTTAGGTCGGCAGGGGGAGGGCGAGCAGTACTTC
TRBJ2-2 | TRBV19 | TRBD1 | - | CASSTRQGPNTGELFF | TGTGCCAGTAGTACTAGACAGGGACCGAACACCGGGGAGCTGTTTTTT
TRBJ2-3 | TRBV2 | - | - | CASKARVRSTDTQYF | TGTGCCAGCAAAGCTAGGGTTCGTAGCACAGATACGCAGTATTTT
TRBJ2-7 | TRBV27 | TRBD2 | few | CASRLRSGRGYEQYF | TGTGCCAGCAGACTAAGGAGCGGGAGAGGCTACGAGCAGTACTTC
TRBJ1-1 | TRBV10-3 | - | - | CAISTLDLKAFF | TGTGCCATCAGTACCCTGGACCTTAAGGCTTTCTTT
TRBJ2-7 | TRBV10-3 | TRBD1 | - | CAIKTMTGTAYEQYF | TGTGCCATCAAGACCATGACAGGGACGGCCTACGAGCAGTACTTC
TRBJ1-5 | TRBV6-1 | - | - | CASSEGQANQPQHF | TGTGCCAGCAGTGAAGGGCAGGCCAATCAGCCCCAGCATTTT